This entry features one T cell receptor (beta chain) sequence. These data come from a study of blood T cell repertoires in COVID-19. The wider study: The United States, Italy and Spain supplied acute and convalescent COVID-19 samples. Sample material is recorded as cDNA or gDNA derived from T cells, B-cell-depleted T cells, or PBMCs.

Original data processing: How many nucleated cells were present was estimated from reference gene primer amplification. Sequencing used immunoSEQ multiplex PCR; TCRdb keeps in-frame clones, though not all of them. That table supplies the V and J calls and clone size; D and trimming were determined from the DNA. The sample lists about 220,000 clones, approximately 90% occurring once. This CDR3 has 11 residues. Germline CDR1 SQVTM, CDR2 ANQGSEA. The V end was cut by 6 bases, the J end by 6 bases, with 11 bases between. This TCR was sampled from a man aged 25 to 40 who had recovered from COVID-19. The chain combines TRBV29-1 with TRBJ1-1; D gene ambiguous. The sequenced sample consisted of peripheral blood. CDR3 in amino acids: CSVRFGAEAFF. CDR3 DNA sequence: TGCAGCGTGAGATTCGGTGCTGAAGCTTTCTTT. The full variable domain, completed using reference TRBV29-1 and TRBJ1-1, is SAVISQKPSRDICQRGTSLTIQCQVDSQVTMMFWYRQQPGQSLTLIATANQGSEATYESGFVIDKFPISRPNLTFSTLTVSNMSPEDSSIYLCSVRFGAEAFFGQGTRLTVV.